These 3 T cell receptor beta chains came from one sample sequenced in a study of control samples from healthy donors and cancer patients. TCRdb's copy holds only in-frame clones and misses some; the assay was immunoSEQ multiplex PCR. The sample lists roughly 73,000 clones, under 90% occurring once. Sequences were obtained from blood. The receptors here all came from a man aged 50-60 years in good health.

The chain has TRBV12-3 or TRBV12-4 and TRBJ1-3, with D unresolved. V shed 3 bases and J shed 3 bases, with 6 bases lying between them. This CDR3 contains 13 residues. Written as DNA, the CDR3 is TGTGCCAGCAGTTTGAGTGTTGGAAACACCATATATTTT. Translation gives CASSLSVGNTIYF.

The CDR3 DNA is TGTGCCAGCTCAGCTCCGGGGGGCTCCTACAATGAGCAGTTCTTC. Its protein is CASSAPGGSYNEQFF. The chain employs TRBV5-4 and TRBJ2-1; 7 bases line up with TRBD2. With 7 bases clipped from V and 0 bases from J, the junction kept 7 bases outside the gene matches. CDR1 and CDR2 (germline): SGHNT, YYREEE (reference sequence). The CDR3 runs 15 residues.

This chain's CDR3 is CASSQVAGGRETQYF. The CDR3 coding sequence is TGTGCCAGCAGCCAGGTGGCGGGAGGCCGAGAGACCCAGTACTTC. This chain uses TRBV3-1 (or the pseudogene TRBV3-2) with TRBJ2-5, with 8 positions matching TRBD2. Germline-derived CDR1 and CDR2 are LGHDT and YNNKEL (reference sequence). The CDR3 has 15 amino acids. V lost 3 bases to trimming and J lost 4 bases; unmatched junction nucleotides: 7.